Presented here are 29 T cell receptor beta chains from one specimen sequenced in a study of shared clonotypes between healthy human individuals. Using immunoSEQ multiplex PCR, the repertoire was profiled, and TCRdb retains in-frame clones only, with some absent. The sample has about 1.1 million clones; 75% to 85% are singletons. Sequencing input: memory CD4+ T cells from PBMCs. The subset here: CD45RA-negative fraction. These receptors were taken from a man between 18 and 35 years old in good health. Some clones in this sample may be carry-over from other donors' samples.

To note about this clone: Given a much more abundant clone one base away, this may be a read error. The J gene is TRBJ2-2, the V gene TRBV18; TRBD1 agrees at 8 bases. CDR1 and CDR2 from the germline V gene are KGHSH and LQKENI. This CDR3 contains 15 residues. V lost 6 bases and J lost 4; bases outside the gene matches: 7. The CDR3 region is CASSSGQDFTGELFF. The DNA for the CDR3 is TGTGCCAGCTCCTCGGGACAGGACTTCACCGGGGAGCTGTTTTTT.

The chain combines TRBV7-2 with TRBJ2-5; either TRBD1 or TRBD2 may fit D (5 bases each). CDR1 is SGHTA and CDR2 is FQGNSA in the germline V gene. V lost 0 bases to trimming and J lost 5 bases, with 22 bases between them. The length of the CDR3 is 18 residues. The CDR3, as DNA: TGTGCCAGCAGCTTAGCGAAGTGGGGATCCGGGGCAGCGGAGACCCAGTACTTC. This sequence encodes CASSLAKWGSGAAETQYF.

The genes are TRBV6-5 and TRBJ2-7; D possibly corresponds to TRBD1 (6 bases). The V end lost 6 bases, the J end lost 2 bases, and 14 bases lay between the germline ends. The CDR3 length is 14 residues. Germline-derived CDR1 and CDR2 are MNHEY and SVGAGI. The CDR3 bases are TGTGCCAGCAGATCCATTGGACAGACCTACGAGCAGTACTTC. Translated, it gives CASRSIGQTYEQYF.

For this clone: This may stem from a read error, because a much larger clone lies one nucleotide away. This sequence joins TRBV5-5 and TRBJ2-3, with D uncertain. Trimming left V 2 bases short and J 1 base short, with 2 bases between. This CDR3 has 12 amino acids. CDR1 and CDR2 from the germline V gene are SGHKS and YYEKEE (reference sequence). The CDR3 DNA reads as TGTGCCAGCAGCTTTCGCACAGATACGCAGTATTTT. This gives the protein CASSFRTDTQYF.

This chain connects TRBV5-1 to TRBJ1-1; D perhaps matches TRBD1 (5 bases). Germline-derived CDR1 and CDR2 are SGHRS and YFSETQ. The CDR3 spans 14 residues. V gave up 4 bases and J gave up 0 bases, with 10 bases separating them. As DNA, the CDR3 is TGCGCCAGCAGCCTTTCACAGGTGAACACTGAAGCTTTCTTT. Its translation: CASSLSQVNTEAFF.

The chain links TRBV10-1 to TRBJ1-2; a weak D match, TRBD1 (5 bases). CDR1 and CDR2 from the germline V gene are WNHNN and SYGVQD (reference sequence). The CDR3 length is 13 residues. V dropped 2 bases and J dropped 2 bases, with 6 bases sitting between them. As DNA, the CDR3 is TGCGCCAGCAGTGAGGACAGAAACTATGGCTACACCTTC. Translated: CASSEDRNYGYTF.

The chain has TRBV19 and TRBJ1-5; D is unclear. Germline CDR1 and CDR2: LNHDA and SQIVND (reference sequence). The CDR3 is made up of 16 amino acids. Trimming cost V 7 bases and J 7 bases, with 23 bases left between them. CDR3 region: CASKKSGRVRRQPQHF. The CDR3 coding sequence is TGTGCCAGTAAAAAGTCCGGACGGGTTCGAAGGCAGCCCCAGCATTTT.

The chain combines TRBV2 with TRBJ2-1; 7 bases are a match to TRBD2. The ends lost 3 bases at V and 6 bases at J; junction bases unmatched: 8. The CDR3 spans 15 residues. CDR1 is SNHLY, CDR2 FYNNEI, per germline. The CDR3 sequence is CASSDLGGPFNEQFF. In nucleotides, the CDR3 is TGTGCCAGCAGTGACTTGGGAGGGCCCTTCAATGAGCAGTTCTTC.

The rearrangement links TRBV7-2 to TRBJ2-3, with no clear D. Trimming left V 2 bases short and J 1 base short, with 10 bases between. The V gene's germline CDR1 is SGHTA and CDR2 FQGNSA. The CDR3 runs 15 residues. CDR3 protein: CASSLNGRRTDTQYF. The CDR3 DNA follows: TGTGCCAGCAGCTTAAACGGCAGACGCACAGATACGCAGTATTTT.

The chain uses TRBV6-6 and TRBJ1-2; D ambiguous. V dropped 5 bases and J dropped 0 bases, with 4 bases sitting between them. There are 12 residues in the CDR3. The germline V gene encodes CDR1 MNHNY and CDR2 SVGAGI (reference sequence). This chain's CDR3 is CASSVSNYGYTF. The CDR3 region has the DNA TGTGCCAGCAGTGTTTCTAACTATGGCTACACCTTC.

V is TRBV11-2 and J is TRBJ2-7; 9 bases map to TRBD1. Germline CDR1 is SGHAT and CDR2 is FQNNGV. The CDR3 spans 15 residues. With 4 bases clipped from V and 4 bases from J, the junction kept 8 bases outside the gene matches. CDR3 sequence (DNA): TGTGCCAGCAGCTCCACGGACAGGGGAGGGTACGAGCAGTACTTC. Protein: CASSSTDRGGYEQYF.

J is TRBJ2-5 and V is TRBV6-1, with D perhaps matching TRBD1 or TRBD2 (6 bases each). CDR1 and CDR2 from the germline V gene are MNHNS and SASEGT. V gave up 7 bases and J gave up 3 bases, with 18 bases separating them. The CDR3 length is 15 residues. CDR3 DNA: TGTGCCAGCACTTGGGGGGCCATACCTAAAGAGACCCAGTACTTC. Its protein is CASTWGAIPKETQYF.

The V and J genes are TRBV5-1 and TRBJ2-7, with 8 bases identical to TRBD1. This CDR3 region has 15 residues. The V and J ends lost 0 bases and 5 bases, in that order; junction bases with no gene match: 7. Germline CDR1 is SGHRS and CDR2 is YFSETQ. The CDR3 is CASSLVGRGPNEQYF. Here the CDR3 DNA reads TGCGCCAGCAGCTTGGTGGGCAGGGGGCCTAACGAGCAGTACTTC.

The chain has TRBV9 and TRBJ1-1; the match to TRBD1 covers 9 bases. V trimming: 3 bases; J trimming: 8 bases; junction bases outside the gene matches: 8. CDR1 and CDR2 (germline): SGDLS, YYNGEE. This CDR3 comprises 14 residues. For the CDR3, the DNA is TGTGCCAGCAGCGCTACGCCGGGACAGGGCGAAGCTTTCTTT. Translation gives CASSATPGQGEAFF. The complete variable domain, with remaining parts taken from reference TRBV9 and TRBJ1-1, reads DSGVTQTPKHLITATGQRVTLRCSPRSGDLSVYWYQQSLDQGLQFLIQYYNGEERAKGNILERFSAQQFPDLHSELNLSSLELGDSALYFCASSATPGQGEAFFGQGTRLTVV.

The chain combines TRBV5-6 with TRBJ2-5; 8 nucleotides align to TRBD1. This CDR3 has 14 amino acids. The trim removed 1 base at V and 2 bases at J, leaving 1 base unmatched. The V gene's germline CDR1 is SGHDT and CDR2 YYEEEE. The CDR3 protein is CASSLYRGQETQYF. The CDR3 DNA is TGTGCCAGCAGCTTGTACAGGGGGCAAGAGACCCAGTACTTC.

This chain uses TRBV27 with TRBJ1-1, with D perhaps matching TRBD1 (5 bases). From germline, CDR1 is MNHEY and CDR2 SMNVEV (reference sequence). Trimming cost V 11 bases and J 4 bases, with 20 bases left between them. CDR3 length equals 14 residues. The CDR3 loop is CAGTYRAGGTEAFF. The CDR3 DNA reads as TGTGCCGGCACATATCGGGCGGGGGGCACTGAAGCTTTCTTT.

This clone was counted once. The chain carries TRBV7-9 and TRBJ2-5; tentative D call: TRBD1 (6 bases). There are 15 residues in the CDR3. Trimming took off 0 bases at V and 4 bases at J, with 12 bases between the two ends. Germline V gene lookup returns CDR1 SEHNR and CDR2 FQNEAQ (reference sequence). CDR3 coding DNA: TGTGCCAGCAGCTTAGCGGGACAATGGTTAGAGACCCAGTACTTC. Protein sequence: CASSLAGQWLETQYF.

The chain uses TRBV5-6 and TRBJ2-5, with TRBD1 matching 7 bases. V was clipped by 1 base and J by 5 bases; unmatched bases: 8. CDR3 length: 15 amino acids. Germline V gene lookup returns CDR1 SGHDT and CDR2 YYEEEE. Written as DNA, the CDR3 is TGTGCCAGCAGCTTGCAGGGGGATCTCGGGGAGACCCAGTACTTC. Its protein is CASSLQGDLGETQYF.

The chain couples TRBV2 to TRBJ2-7; 10 bases align to TRBD1. With V trimmed by 4 bases and J by 1 base, 1 base remained unmatched. The V gene's germline CDR1 is SNHLY and CDR2 FYNNEI. The CDR3 is 14 residues long. This chain's CDR3 is CASSADRGSYEQYF. As DNA, the CDR3 is TGTGCCAGCAGTGCGGACAGGGGGTCCTACGAGCAGTACTTC.

For this clone: A junction boundary mismatches the germline segment, possibly from a read error. V gene TRBV29-1 combines with J gene TRBJ1-1; 8 bases map to TRBD1. Per germline, CDR1 SQVTM and CDR2 ANQGSEA. This CDR3 has 13 amino acids. CDR3 in amino acids: CSVVRQGNSEAFF. As DNA, the CDR3 is TGCAGCGTTGTTCGACAGGGGAACTCTGAAGCTTTCTTT.

The V call is TRBV2, the J call TRBJ2-2; D is possibly TRBD2 (6 bases). This CDR3 spans 13 amino acids. V was pared by 6 bases and J by 4 bases, with 9 bases between. Germline values: CDR1 SNHLY, CDR2 FYNNEI. CDR3 in amino acids: CASRQEGTGELFF. The CDR3 region has the DNA TGTGCCAGCAGACAGGAGGGCACCGGGGAGCTGTTTTTT.

The sample holds a few counts of this clone. This sequence joins TRBV5-5 and TRBJ1-4, with D tentatively TRBD1 (5 bases). The V gene lost 0 bases and the J gene lost 8 bases, with 11 bases spanning the gap. Germline V gene sequence: CDR1 SGHKS, CDR2 YYEKEE (reference sequence). This CDR3 region has 14 residues. The chain's CDR3 is CASSLGGTGEKLFF. CDR3 coding DNA: TGTGCCAGCAGCTTGGGAGGGACTGGGGAAAAACTGTTTTTT.

Concerning this clone: The sample has other DNA sequences that encode this CDR3 too. This chain joins TRBV7-9 and TRBJ2-4; a weak D match, TRBD1 (5 bases). V gave up 1 base and J gave up 1 base, with 5 bases separating them. The germline CDR1 and CDR2 sequences are SEHNR and FQNEAQ (reference sequence). This CDR3 is built from 14 residues. CDR3 bases: TGTGCCAGCAGCTTAGAGGGGGCCAAAAACATTCAGTACTTC. Translation gives CASSLEGAKNIQYF.

This clone has just a few counts. The chain combines TRBV28 with TRBJ1-1; 7 bases line up with TRBD1. Germline V lookup: CDR1 MDHEN, CDR2 SYDVKM. The CDR3 length is 14 residues. V was pared by 4 bases and J by 5 bases, with 7 bases of the junction left unmatched. As DNA, the CDR3 is TGTGCCAGCAGTTCTGGGGCGGACAGGACTGAAGCTTTCTTT. Translating gives CASSSGADRTEAFF.

CDR3 nucleotide sequence: TGTGCCAGCAGCTTCGGTAATCAAGGCGGGAGGGCCGGAGAGACCCAGTACTTC. Protein: CASSFGNQGGRAGETQYF. V gene TRBV7-2 combines with J gene TRBJ2-5; 9 positions match TRBD2. The CDR3 sequence is 18 residues long. The germline gives CDR1 SGHTA, CDR2 FQGNSA. Trimming cost V 3 bases and J 4 bases; bases outside gene matches: 15.

CDR3 coding DNA: TGTGCCAGCAGATTTCGGGACAGGAGCTCCTACGAGCAGTACTTC. Its protein product is CASRFRDRSSYEQYF. The rearrangement uses TRBV7-9 and TRBJ2-7; TRBD1 aligns across 8 bases. The CDR3 sequence is 15 residues long. The germline V gene has CDR1 SEHNR and CDR2 FQNEAQ (reference sequence). J gave up 0 bases and V 6 bases, and 7 bases lay outside the gene matches.

At least ten counts were recorded for this clone. CDR3 DNA sequence: TGTGCCAGCAGGAAAGGACAGGGGGCGGGAACTGAAGCTTTCTTT. It translates to CASRKGQGAGTEAFF. The chain combines TRBV6-1 with TRBJ1-1; the match to TRBD1 covers 11 bases. The V and J ends lost 6 bases and 5 bases, in that order; junction bases with no gene match: 8. Germline CDR1 reads MNHNS; CDR2 reads SASEGT. There are 15 residues in the CDR3.

This clone appeared once. J is TRBJ1-4 and V is TRBV7-9; D unclear. Trimming took off 4 bases at V and 17 bases at J, with 17 bases between the two ends. CDR1 and CDR2 (germline): SEHNR, FQNEAQ (reference sequence). The CDR3 has 12 amino acids. CDR3 sequence (DNA): TGTGCCAGCAGCTCTGACTGGTCGGACCCCTTTTTT. Translating it yields CASSSDWSDPFF.

This clone was seen a handful of times. This chain links TRBV5-5 with TRBJ2-7, with D possibly being TRBD1 (5 bases). CDR1 and CDR2 (germline): SGHKS, YYEKEE (reference sequence). The V end lost 0 bases, the J end lost 3 bases, and 10 bases lay between the germline ends. The CDR3 has 14 amino acids. DNA for the CDR3: TGTGCCAGCAGCTTGGGGGGCACGGTCTACGAGCAGTACTTC. Its protein is CASSLGGTVYEQYF. The full variable domain, completed using reference TRBV5-5 and TRBJ2-7, is DAGVTQSPTHLIKTRGQQVTLRCSPISGHKSVSWYQQVLGQGPQFIFQYYEKEERGRGNFPDRFSARQFPNYSSELNVNALLLGDSALYLCASSLGGTVYEQYFGPGTRLTVT.